This T cell receptor beta chain was captured in a study of blood T cell repertoires in COVID-19 (dated by TCRdb to between 2020 and 2021). A note on the overall study: Samples from collaborators originated in the United States, Italy and Spain and spanned both the acute and convalescent phases of COVID-19. Subjects who had been exposed to COVID-19, were actively infected with it, or had recovered from it provided the deeply sampled blood TCRbeta repertoires that made up the dataset. The repertoires were released in a freely available public database intended as a resource for research on the immune response to SARS-CoV-2. A de-identified subject ID, COVID-19 status, age in years and sex were almost always included in the sample metadata. The prospective study material was composed of cDNA or gDNA derived from T cells, B-cell-depleted T cells, or PBMCs. Samples were obtained from the ongoing ImmuneRACE study (first 160 participants) and from 1,254 subjects provided by 6 global collaborators. Where available, HLA class I and class II types were obtained from metadata supplied by the sample provider rather than from assay-based typing.

Each collaborating institution followed its own protocols to collect whole blood in K2EDTA tubes. For TCRbeta analysis, collaborators shipped samples in one of three forms: frozen whole blood, isolated PBMCs, or DNA extracted from either of those sample types. What the authors observed across the whole study: The amount of clinical and demographic metadata varied by source and participant and was provided uncurated.

TCRbeta CDR3 regions were amplified from genomic DNA using the immunoSEQ Assay, a bias-controlled multiplex PCR. The original pipeline was this. The number of nucleated cells in each sample was estimated from the amplification of reference gene primers within the assay. To quantify the absolute abundance of each unique TCRbeta CDR3 rearrangement, sequence reads were collapsed and filtered. For each sample, productive Simpson clonality was calculated as the square root of Simpson's diversity index across productive rearrangements. TCRdb holds this immuneACCESS table with in-frame rearrangements only. Some clones are missing; in checked studies, unresolved V genes explain under half, and the rest has no known cause. V, J and clone size were drawn from that table, and D and trimming were deduced from the DNA. Present in this sample are 40,000 to 55,000 clones, almost 85% of which were seen just once. Of the sample, 11% to 15% is held by the ten largest clones.

For this clone: This clone's antigen is unknown. Base qualities are not provided; no much larger clone lies one nucleotide away.

CDR3 length: 18 amino acids, cysteine to phenylalanine. Just the 54-base CDR3 DNA is kept, in frame starting at base 1. V is cut by 0 bases and J by 2 bases, and the space between the germline ends is 20 bases. The germline V gene (reference sequence) supplies CDR1 GTSNPN and CDR2 SVGIG. The sequence joins TRBV30 to TRBJ2-4; the D region possibly corresponds to TRBD1 (6 bases align). The clonotype was recovered from a human donor in a cohort sampled during active COVID-19. Sequencing input: peripheral blood. The CDR3 is CAWSVPSLGGRTKNIQYF. The DNA sequence is given as TGTGCCTGGAGTGTACCCAGTCTAGGGGGAAGGACCAAAAACATTCAGTACTTC.